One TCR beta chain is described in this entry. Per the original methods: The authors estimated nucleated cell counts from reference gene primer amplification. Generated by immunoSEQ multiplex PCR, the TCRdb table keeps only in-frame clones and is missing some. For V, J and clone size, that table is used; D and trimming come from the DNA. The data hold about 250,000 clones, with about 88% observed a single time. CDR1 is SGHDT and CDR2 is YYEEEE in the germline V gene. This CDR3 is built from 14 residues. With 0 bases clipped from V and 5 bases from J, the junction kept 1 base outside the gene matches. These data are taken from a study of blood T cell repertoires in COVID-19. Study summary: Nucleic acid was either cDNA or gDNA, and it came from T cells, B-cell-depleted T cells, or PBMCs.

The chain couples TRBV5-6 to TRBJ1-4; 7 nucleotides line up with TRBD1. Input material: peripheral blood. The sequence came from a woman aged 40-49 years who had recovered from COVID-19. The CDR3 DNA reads TGTGCCAGCAGCTTGGTGGGACAGAATGAAAAACTGTTTTTT. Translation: CASSLVGQNEKLFF.